One and the same sample provided the 32 T cell receptor beta chains below, sequenced in a study of cytotoxic CD8 clonotypes in ibrutinib-treated CLL. The data were produced by immunoSEQ multiplex PCR, yet TCRdb's version contains in-frame clones alone and is incomplete. The sample consists of about 300,000 clones, roughly three quarters of them appearing once. The sample consisted of PBMCs, taken at disease progression, from a patient treated with ibrutinib. These receptors all come from a human donor with chronic lymphocytic leukemia.

The V call is TRBV7-3, the J call TRBJ2-5, with unresolved D. Germline V gene lookup returns CDR1 SGHTA and CDR2 FQGTGA. CDR3 size: 16 residues. Between the trimmed V and J ends, which lost 5 bases and 5 bases, there was a span of 21 bases. CDR3 nucleotides: TGTGCCAGCAGCCCTCGCGAGCGATACCTGGGGGAGACCCAGTACTTC. This translates into CASSPRERYLGETQYF. Looking up the rest from reference TRBV7-3 and TRBJ2-5 gives the full variable domain: GAGVSQTPSNKVTEKGKYVELRCDPISGHTALYWYRQSLGQGPEFLIYFQGTGAADDSGLPNDRFFAVRPEGSVSTLKIQRTERGDSAVYLCASSPRERYLGETQYFGPGTRLLVL.

The V gene is TRBV5-6, the J gene TRBJ2-7; D possibly corresponds to TRBD1 (6 bases). The V gene's germline CDR1 is SGHDT and CDR2 YYEEEE. The CDR3 length is 14 residues. V lost 2 bases and J lost 3, with 12 bases in between. The CDR3 spells CASSFPGQHYEQYF. The DNA of the CDR3 is TGTGCCAGCAGCTTTCCGGGACAACACTACGAGCAGTACTTC.

This chain connects TRBV29-1 to TRBJ2-2; the D gene is possibly TRBD1 (5 bases). The germline V gene has CDR1 SQVTM and CDR2 ANQGSEA. This CDR3 comprises 14 residues. Trimming took 5 bases from V and 5 from J, leaving 15 bases between them. The CDR3 DNA follows: TGCAGCGTTCTCTCAGACAGATTTACCGGGGAGCTGTTTTTT. It encodes CSVLSDRFTGELFF.

The chain has TRBV19 and TRBJ2-7; D gene uncertain. Germline V gene lookup returns CDR1 LNHDA and CDR2 SQIVND (reference sequence). V dropped 3 bases and J dropped 0 bases, with 12 bases sitting between them. The CDR3 has 15 amino acids. CDR3 nucleotide sequence: TGTGCCAGTAGTATGGTCCCGCGGAGCTCCTACGAGCAGTACTTC. Translation gives CASSMVPRSSYEQYF.

About this clone itself: Germline is not matched at one junction end, which may reflect a read error. The V and J genes are TRBV9 and TRBJ2-7; no clear D. Germline CDR1 is SGDLS and CDR2 is YYNGEE. The CDR3 runs to 8 residues. The CDR3 loop is CASSADSF. Here the CDR3 DNA reads TGTGCCAGCAGCGCCGATAGCTTC. Full variable domain (rest looked up from reference TRBV9 and TRBJ2-7): DSGVTQTPKHLITATGQRVTLRCSPRSGDLSVYWYQQSLDQGLQFLIQYYNGEERAKGNILERFSAQQFPDLHSELNLSSLELGDSALYFCASSADSFGPGTRLTVT.

The table lists this clone with a few counts. The rearrangement uses TRBV27 and TRBJ1-5; D uncertain. Germline CDR1 MNHEY, CDR2 SMNVEV (reference sequence). The CDR3 sequence is 12 residues long. V was trimmed by 5 bases and J by 3 bases, leaving 5 bases between them. The CDR3 loop is CASSDFNQPQHF. CDR3 nucleotide sequence: TGTGCCAGCAGTGACTTCAATCAGCCCCAGCATTTT.

J is TRBJ1-5 and V is TRBV4-3, with TRBD1 as a possible D gene (5 bases). The CDR3 length is 14 residues. Germline CDR1 and CDR2: LGHNA and YSLEER. V shed 1 base and J shed 9 bases, with 13 bases lying between them. The CDR3 loop is CASSQVGGVGPQHF. CDR3 coding DNA: TGCGCCAGCAGCCAAGTCGGGGGGGTAGGGCCCCAGCATTTT.

This clone was detected only once. The rearrangement links TRBV11-3 to TRBJ2-7, with 8 bases that match TRBD1. Per germline, CDR1 SGHNT and CDR2 YENEEA. V shed 5 bases, J shed 2 bases, and the junction held 5 bases outside the gene matches. The CDR3 length is 14 residues. This CDR3 is CASSQGAPPYEQYF. DNA for the CDR3: TGTGCCAGCAGCCAGGGGGCCCCCCCCTACGAGCAGTACTTC.

The chain is built from TRBV7-2 and TRBJ2-2; D is perhaps TRBD2 (5 bases). The CDR3 loop spans 14 amino acids. Germline V gene sequence: CDR1 SGHTA, CDR2 FQGNSA. Trimming stripped 5 bases from V and 5 bases from J, with 12 bases between. The CDR3 region has the DNA TGTGCCAGCAGCAACCGGAGGTTGACCGGGGAGCTGTTTTTT. It translates to CASSNRRLTGELFF.

This CDR3 is CASSVQGAGEQYF. The CDR3 DNA reads as TGTGCCAGCAGCGTCCAGGGCGCGGGCGAGCAGTATTTT. V gene TRBV7-2 combines with J gene TRBJ2-3; D possibly uses TRBD1 or TRBD2 (5 bases each). V lost 5 bases to trimming and J lost 11 bases, with 17 bases between them. The CDR3 consists of 13 residues. In germline, CDR1 is SGHTA, CDR2 FQGNSA.

The gene calls are TRBV5-1 and TRBJ2-7; a possible D gene is TRBD2 (6 bases). This CDR3 region has 14 residues. Germline CDR1 reads SGHRS; CDR2 reads YFSETQ. V was shortened by 4 bases and J by 2 bases, with 13 bases between the two germline ends. CDR3 nucleotides: TGCGCCAGCAGCCCCAATAGCGGCACCTACGAGCAGTACTTC. Protein product: CASSPNSGTYEQYF.

DNA of the CDR3: TGTGCCAGCAGCGGGAGGGGTTCTGGCACAGATACGCAGTATTTT. This gives the protein CASSGRGSGTDTQYF. The rearrangement joins TRBV11-2 to TRBJ2-3; TRBD2 matches at 7 bases. This CDR3 comprises 15 residues. Germline CDR1 reads SGHAT; CDR2 reads FQNNGV. After removal of 5 bases from V and 1 base from J, the junction contained 6 bases not matched to a gene.

The chain links TRBV15 to TRBJ2-7; 8 nucleotides match TRBD2. Germline V gives CDR1 LNHNV, CDR2 YYDKDF (reference sequence). The CDR3 loop spans 14 amino acids. The ends lost 5 bases at V and 4 bases at J; junction bases unmatched: 7. CDR3 sequence (DNA): TGTGCCACCAGCCCGGCGGGGGGCCCGTACGAGCAGTACTTC. Translated: CATSPAGGPYEQYF.

This clone occurred once. The chain links TRBV10-3 to TRBJ2-7; D may be TRBD2 (7 bases). Germline-derived CDR1 and CDR2 are ENHRY and SYGVKD. Trimming cost V 0 bases and J 1 base, with 10 bases left between them. The CDR3 runs to 15 residues. The CDR3 DNA follows: TGTGCCATCAGTGAGTCGGGGGGGGCTTCCTACGAGCAGTACTTC. This codes for CAISESGGASYEQYF.

The chain is built from TRBV2 and TRBJ2-5, with 7 bases that match TRBD1. This CDR3 has 16 amino acids. V gave up 2 bases and J gave up 4 bases; unmatched junction bases: 10. Germline V gene lookup returns CDR1 SNHLY and CDR2 FYNNEI. Here the CDR3 reads CASSERVGGLGETQYF. In DNA, the CDR3 is TGTGCCAGCAGTGAAAGGGTAGGGGGCTTGGGAGAGACCCAGTACTTC.

CDR3: CASSLWPHTEAFF. In DNA form, the CDR3 reads TGTGCCAGCAGTTTGTGGCCCCACACTGAAGCTTTCTTT. The rearrangement joins TRBV27 to TRBJ1-1; D is unresolved. Germline V lookup: CDR1 MNHEY, CDR2 SMNVEV (reference sequence). The CDR3 sequence is 13 residues long. V was cut by 3 bases and J by 3 bases, with 8 bases left in between.

This chain uses TRBV11-2 with TRBJ1-3; 10 positions match TRBD1. The V gene's germline CDR1 is SGHAT and CDR2 FQNNGV. This CDR3 has 20 amino acids. V was pared by 0 bases and J by 2 bases, with 13 bases of the junction left unmatched. CDR3 nucleotide sequence: TGTGCCAGCAGCTTAGAGAGGCCTGGACAGGGGGTCCAAGCTGGAAACACCATATATTTT. Residues: CASSLERPGQGVQAGNTIYF.

The chain carries TRBV11-2 and TRBJ2-7; D gene unclear. The germline V gene encodes CDR1 SGHAT and CDR2 FQNNGV. This CDR3 has 12 amino acids. Trimming cost V 5 bases and J 2 bases, with 7 bases left between them. The DNA for the CDR3 is TGTGCCAGCAGCGCCTTGCCCTACGAGCAGTACTTC. It specifies CASSALPYEQYF.

This sequence joins TRBV13 and TRBJ1-1; 7 bases line up with TRBD1. The CDR3 is 14 residues long. Germline V gene sequence: CDR1 PRHDT, CDR2 FYEKMQ (reference sequence). J gave up 0 bases and V 8 bases, and 6 bases lay outside the gene matches. The DNA of the CDR3 is TGTGCCAGCGGGAGGGGGCGAATGAACACTGAAGCTTTCTTT. Protein product: CASGRGRMNTEAFF. The full variable domain, with the rest looked up from reference TRBV13 and TRBJ1-1, is AAGVIQSPRHLIKEKRETATLKCYPIPRHDTVYWYQQGPGQDPQFLISFYEKMQSDKGSIPDRFSAQQFSDYHSELNMSSLELGDSALYFCASGRGRMNTEAFFGQGTRLTVV.

This sequence joins TRBV7-7 and TRBJ2-1, with D hard to call. V lost 1 base and J lost 6, with 10 bases in between. CDR3 length: 14 residues. Germline lookup yields CDR1 SSHAT and CDR2 FNYEAQ (reference sequence). In DNA, the CDR3 is TGTGCCAGCAGCTTAGTCACTGGCTCCAATGAGCAGTTCTTC. Translated, it gives CASSLVTGSNEQFF. Drawing the rest from reference TRBV7-7 and TRBJ2-1, the complete variable domain is GAGVSQSPRYKVTKRGQDVTLRCDPISSHATLYWYQQALGQGPEFLTYFNYEAQPDKSGLPSDRFSAERPEGSISTLTIQRTEQRDSAMYRCASSLVTGSNEQFFGPGTRLTVL.

CDR3 in DNA: TGTGCCAGCAGCCCTAGAGGGGGGGCTGGACAGCCCCAGCATTTT. Protein sequence: CASSPRGGAGQPQHF. The V gene is TRBV7-9, the J gene TRBJ1-5; D is perhaps TRBD1 (6 bases). The length of the CDR3 is 15 residues. Deletions cut 5 bases from V and 7 bases from J, with 18 bases between. Germline V gene lookup returns CDR1 SEHNR and CDR2 FQNEAQ (reference sequence).

This clone has just a few counts. The J gene is TRBJ2-5, the V gene TRBV11-2; the D gene is possibly TRBD2 (5 bases). The germline V and J ends were trimmed by 1 base and 2 bases, with 11 bases remaining between them. The germline V gene has CDR1 SGHAT and CDR2 FQNNGV. CDR3 length: 15 amino acids. The CDR3: CASSLVLSGQETQYF. DNA for the CDR3: TGTGCCAGCAGCTTAGTATTGAGCGGACAAGAGACCCAGTACTTC.

J is TRBJ2-7 and V is TRBV6-6; possible D gene TRBD2, 6 bases. The CDR3 length is 14 residues. Germline CDR1 MNHNY, CDR2 SVGAGI (reference sequence). Trimming left V 2 bases short and J 4 bases short, with 12 bases between. The chain's CDR3 is CASSYGLSGYEQYF. As DNA, the CDR3 is TGTGCCAGCAGTTACGGACTGAGCGGGTACGAGCAGTACTTC.

The gene calls are TRBV9 and TRBJ2-3; weak D call: TRBD2 (6 bases). The CDR3 is 12 residues long. The V gene lost 7 bases and the J gene lost 2 bases, with 8 bases spanning the gap. Germline CDR1 and CDR2: SGDLS and YYNGEE. As DNA, the CDR3 is TGTGCCAGCGGCGGGATCACAGATACGCAGTATTTT. Translated, it gives CASGGITDTQYF.

This clone was detected once. The J gene is TRBJ1-2, the V gene TRBV29-1; 9 bases fit TRBD1. After removal of 4 bases from V and 6 bases from J, the junction contained 6 bases not matched to a gene. There are 13 residues in the CDR3. Germline lookup yields CDR1 SQVTM and CDR2 ANQGSEA. In DNA, the CDR3 is TGCAGCGTTGGACAGGGGGTCCTTAATGGCTACACCTTC. Amino acid sequence: CSVGQGVLNGYTF. The variable domain in full, completed from reference TRBV29-1 and TRBJ1-2, reads SAVISQKPSRDICQRGTSLTIQCQVDSQVTMMFWYRQQPGQSLTLIATANQGSEATYESGFVIDKFPISRPNLTFSTLTVSNMSPEDSSIYLCSVGQGVLNGYTFGSGTRLTVV.

V is TRBV28 and J is TRBJ1-5, with D possibly being TRBD1 (6 bases). V was shortened by 5 bases and J by 7 bases, with 15 bases between the two germline ends. This CDR3 contains 14 residues. Germline V lookup: CDR1 MDHEN, CDR2 SYDVKM. The CDR3 is CASSPRAGAQPQHF. DNA of the CDR3: TGTGCCAGCAGTCCCAGAGCAGGGGCCCAGCCCCAGCATTTT.

The chain is built from TRBV18 and TRBJ1-1, with D unresolved. V lost 2 bases to trimming and J lost 5 bases, with 12 bases between them. This CDR3 spans 14 amino acids. Per the germline V gene, CDR1 is KGHSH and CDR2 is LQKENI. The CDR3 loop reads CASSPGPVGTEAFF. The CDR3 DNA reads TGTGCCAGCTCACCAGGTCCCGTAGGGACTGAAGCTTTCTTT.

This clone was observed once. This chain links TRBV5-1 with TRBJ1-3; D ambiguous. CDR3 size: 15 residues. CDR1 is SGHRS, CDR2 YFSETQ, per germline. The V end lost 0 bases, the J end lost 0 bases, and 7 bases lay between the germline ends. The CDR3 nucleotides are TGCGCCAGCAGCTTGGCACCAGGCTCTGGAAACACCATATATTTT. It translates to CASSLAPGSGNTIYF. The variable domain in full, completed from reference TRBV5-1 and TRBJ1-3, reads KAGVTQTPRYLIKTRGQQVTLSCSPISGHRSVSWYQQTPGQGLQFLFEYFSETQRNKGNFPGRFSGRQFSNSRSEMNVSTLELGDSALYLCASSLAPGSGNTIYFGEGSWLTVV.

The chain joins TRBV7-8 to TRBJ2-7; 7 bases line up with TRBD2. Losses at the gene ends were 2 bases for V and 6 bases for J; bases not matched to a gene: 7. Germline V gives CDR1 SGHVS, CDR2 FQNEAQ. The CDR3 is made up of 14 amino acids. This CDR3 reads CASSLKKGGSEQYF. The CDR3, as DNA: TGTGCCAGCAGCTTAAAAAAGGGAGGGAGCGAGCAGTACTTC.

This clone was seen more than once but under ten times. The rearrangement uses TRBV5-6 and TRBJ1-4; TRBD1 is a possible D gene (6 bases). V was trimmed by 1 base and J by 3 bases, leaving 10 bases between them. The CDR3 length is 15 residues. Germline V gene lookup returns CDR1 SGHDT and CDR2 YYEEEE. CDR3 in amino acids: CASSLLQGANEKLFF. In DNA form, the CDR3 reads TGTGCCAGCAGCTTGCTACAGGGAGCTAATGAAAAACTGTTTTTT.

The V call is TRBV6-5, the J call TRBJ2-3, with D perhaps given as TRBD1 or TRBD2 (5 bases each). Germline values: CDR1 MNHEY, CDR2 SVGAGI. Trimming cost V 6 bases and J 6 bases, with 19 bases left between them. This CDR3 region has 15 residues. Written as DNA, the CDR3 is TGTGCCAGCAGCCAGGGACCGAGGCCAGGGGATACGCAGTATTTT. Protein product: CASSQGPRPGDTQYF.

The V gene is TRBV7-8, the J gene TRBJ1-1; 9 bases are a match to TRBD1. Germline loops: CDR1 SGHVS, CDR2 FQNEAQ. The CDR3 totals 15 residues. Trimming took 5 bases from V and 7 from J; bases not matched to a gene: 11. The CDR3 nucleotides read TGTGCCAGCAGCCCACGTCCCGGGACAGGGATTGAAGCTTTCTTT. Its protein is CASSPRPGTGIEAFF.